This T cell receptor (beta chain) was sequenced during a study of OX40 agonist ivuxolimab in advanced cancers. Study context: Patients with hepatocellular carcinoma, melanoma, renal cell or head and neck cancer made up the dose-escalation patients. Study observations and caveats: A proportion of nonresponders additionally exhibited low normalized T-cell clonal expansion. Expanded clones were, on average, more numerous among CD8+ T cells than CD4+.

Trimming left V 7 bases short and J 2 bases short, with 6 bases between. The V gene's germline CDR1 is LNHDA and CDR2 SQIVND (reference sequence). The CDR3 length is 12 residues. The protocol was immunoSEQ multiplex PCR, while the TCRdb copy is restricted to in-frame clones and leaves out a portion. The sample contains approximately 44,000 clones, around nine tenths of which appear only once. As for this clone: What it recognizes is unknown.

Source: CD4+ or CD8+ T cells sorted from blood, taken in a trial of the OX40 agonist ivuxolimab. The chain carries TRBV19 and TRBJ1-5; unclear D gene. The source is an adult with an advanced solid tumor such as melanoma, head and neck, liver or kidney cancer. The CDR3 reads CASKGGNQPQHF. CDR3 nucleotide sequence: TGTGCCAGTAAGGGCGGCAATCAGCCCCAGCATTTT.